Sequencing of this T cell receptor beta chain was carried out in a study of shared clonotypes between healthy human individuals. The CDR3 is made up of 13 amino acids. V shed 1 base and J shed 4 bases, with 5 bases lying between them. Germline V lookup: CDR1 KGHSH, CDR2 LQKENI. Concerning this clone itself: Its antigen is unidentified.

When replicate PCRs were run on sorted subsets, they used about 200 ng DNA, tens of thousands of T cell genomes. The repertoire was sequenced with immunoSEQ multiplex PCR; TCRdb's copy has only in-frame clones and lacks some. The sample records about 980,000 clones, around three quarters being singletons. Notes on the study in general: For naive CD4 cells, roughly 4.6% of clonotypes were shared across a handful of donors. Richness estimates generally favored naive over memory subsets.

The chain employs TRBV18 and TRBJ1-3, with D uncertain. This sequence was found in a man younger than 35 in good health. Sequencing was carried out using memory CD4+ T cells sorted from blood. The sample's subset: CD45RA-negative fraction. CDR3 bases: TGTGCCAGCTCACCACTCGAAGGAAACACCATATATTTT. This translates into CASSPLEGNTIYF.